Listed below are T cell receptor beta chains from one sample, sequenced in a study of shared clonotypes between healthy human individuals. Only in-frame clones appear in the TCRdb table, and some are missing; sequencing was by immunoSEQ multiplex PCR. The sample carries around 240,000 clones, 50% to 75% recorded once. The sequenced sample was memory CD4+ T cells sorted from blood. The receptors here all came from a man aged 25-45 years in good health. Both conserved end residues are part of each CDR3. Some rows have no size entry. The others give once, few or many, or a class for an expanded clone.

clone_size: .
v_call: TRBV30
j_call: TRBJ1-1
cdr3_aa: CAWSPPTGENTEAFF

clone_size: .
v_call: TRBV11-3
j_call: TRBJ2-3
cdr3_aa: CASSLDFPDTQYF

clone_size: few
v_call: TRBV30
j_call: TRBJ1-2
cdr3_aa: CAWSPLYRDHYGYTF

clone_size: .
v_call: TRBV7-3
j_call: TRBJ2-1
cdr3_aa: CASRGGGSSRDEQFF

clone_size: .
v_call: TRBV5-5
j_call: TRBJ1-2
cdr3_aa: CASSEGRGYGYTF

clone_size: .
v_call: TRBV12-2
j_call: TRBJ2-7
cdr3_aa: CASRLASLWGVRSSYEQYF

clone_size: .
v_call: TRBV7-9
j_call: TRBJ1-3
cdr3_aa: CASSPLRDTIYF

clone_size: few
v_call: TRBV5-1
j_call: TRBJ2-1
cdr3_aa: CASSLASGSFEQFF

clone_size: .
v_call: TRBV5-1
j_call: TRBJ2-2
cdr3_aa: CASSLAAVNTGELFF

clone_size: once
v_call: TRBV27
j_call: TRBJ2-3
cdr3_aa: CASSFSTSTDTQYF

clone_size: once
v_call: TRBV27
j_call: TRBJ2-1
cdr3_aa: CASSPIFIQRGLLSSYNEQFF

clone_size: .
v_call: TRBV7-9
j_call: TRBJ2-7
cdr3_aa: CASSPKVGQGNSYEQYF

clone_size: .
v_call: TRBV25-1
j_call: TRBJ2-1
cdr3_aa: CASSPRQGGASSYNEQFF

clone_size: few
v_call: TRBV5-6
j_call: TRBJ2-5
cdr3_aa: CASSSWGTSIETQYF

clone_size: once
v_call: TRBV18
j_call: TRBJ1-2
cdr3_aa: CASSQTTSGDNYGYTF

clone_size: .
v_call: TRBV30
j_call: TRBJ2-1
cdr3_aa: CAWRTIGGLNEQFF

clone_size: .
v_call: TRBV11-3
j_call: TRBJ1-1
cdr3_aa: CASSHGTGEAFF

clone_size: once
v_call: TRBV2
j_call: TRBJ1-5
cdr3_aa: CASSEQEYSNQPQHF

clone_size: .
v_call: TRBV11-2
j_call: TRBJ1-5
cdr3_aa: CASSLGVQQPQHF

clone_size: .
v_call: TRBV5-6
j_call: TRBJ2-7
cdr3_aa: CASSLVGPTYEQYF

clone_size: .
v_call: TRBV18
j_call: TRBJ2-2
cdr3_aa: CASSPGLAGDTGELFF

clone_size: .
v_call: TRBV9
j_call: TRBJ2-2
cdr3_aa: CASSVAALAGVGTGELFF

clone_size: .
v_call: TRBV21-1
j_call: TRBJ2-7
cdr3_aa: CASSSRRDKVLEQYF

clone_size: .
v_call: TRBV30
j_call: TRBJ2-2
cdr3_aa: CAWTRPRNTGELFF

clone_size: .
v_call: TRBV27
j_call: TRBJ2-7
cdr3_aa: CASSPTGTGGYEQYF

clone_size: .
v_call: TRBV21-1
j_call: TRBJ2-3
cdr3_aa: CASGHRGTDTQYF

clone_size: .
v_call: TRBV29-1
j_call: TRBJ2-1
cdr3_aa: CSSTQGAGSLYNEQFF

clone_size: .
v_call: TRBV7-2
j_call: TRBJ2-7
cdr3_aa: CASSSGGRGSEQYF